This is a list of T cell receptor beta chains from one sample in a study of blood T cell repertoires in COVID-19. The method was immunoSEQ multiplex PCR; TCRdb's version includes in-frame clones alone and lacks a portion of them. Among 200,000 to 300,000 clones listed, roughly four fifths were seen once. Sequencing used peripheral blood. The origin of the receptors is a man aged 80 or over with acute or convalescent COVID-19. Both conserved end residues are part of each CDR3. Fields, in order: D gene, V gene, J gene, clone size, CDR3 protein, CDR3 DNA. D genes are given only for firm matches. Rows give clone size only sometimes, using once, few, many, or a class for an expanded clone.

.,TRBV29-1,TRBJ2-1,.,CSVANGSNEQFF,TGCAGCGTTGCAAACGGGAGTAATGAGCAGTTCTTC
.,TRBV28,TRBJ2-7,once,CASSLARRSPYEQYF,TGTGCCAGCAGTTTAGCAAGGAGGAGTCCCTACGAGCAGTACTTC
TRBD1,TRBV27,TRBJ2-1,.,CASSRQGAQFKLFF,TGTGCCAGCAGTAGACAGGGGGCTCAATTTAAATTGTTCTTC
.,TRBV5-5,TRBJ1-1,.,CASSLVWAVNTEAFF,TGTGCCAGCAGCTTGGTGTGGGCAGTTAACACTGAAGCTTTCTTT
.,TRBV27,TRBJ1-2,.,CASSLYPKLRYGYTF,TGTGCCAGCAGTTTATACCCCAAATTACGGTATGGCTACACCTTC
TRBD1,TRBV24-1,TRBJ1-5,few,CATSERTGDGQHF,TGTGCCACCAGTGAGCGGACAGGGGACGGCCAGCATTTT
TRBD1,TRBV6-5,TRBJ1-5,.,CASSYKQGGGQPQHF,TGTGCCAGCAGTTACAAGCAGGGGGGCGGGCAGCCCCAGCATTTT
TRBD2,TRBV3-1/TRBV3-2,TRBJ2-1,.,CASSQEWLAGSSYNEQFF,TGTGCCAGCAGCCAAGAATGGCTAGCGGGCAGCTCCTACAATGAGCAGTTCTTC
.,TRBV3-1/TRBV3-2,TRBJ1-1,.,CASSAPTGRTEAFF,TGTGCCAGCAGCGCCCCGACAGGTCGTACTGAAGCTTTCTTT
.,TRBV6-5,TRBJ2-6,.,CASSYLPMSGANVLTF,TGTGCCAGCAGTTATCTACCCATGTCTGGGGCCAACGTCCTGACTTTC
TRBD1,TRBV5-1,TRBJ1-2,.,CASSSTGAYGYTF,TGCGCCAGCAGTTCGACAGGGGCTTATGGCTACACCTTC
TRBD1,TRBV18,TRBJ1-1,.,CASSPLKQGARTEAFF,TGTGCCAGCTCACCACTCAAACAGGGGGCGAGGACTGAAGCTTTCTTT
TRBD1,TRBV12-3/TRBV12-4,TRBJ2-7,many,CASSGDRNYEQYF,TGTGCCAGCAGTGGGGACAGAAACTACGAGCAGTACTTC
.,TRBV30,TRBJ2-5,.,CASERDFQETQYF,TGTGCCTCTGAAAGGGACTTCCAAGAGACCCAGTACTTC
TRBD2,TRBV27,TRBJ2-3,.,CASSLLAGVGDTQYF,TGTGCCAGCAGTTTACTAGCGGGGGTGGGGGATACGCAGTATTTT
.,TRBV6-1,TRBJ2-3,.,CASSEETVPSTDTQYF,TGTGCCAGCAGTGAAGAGACAGTTCCTAGCACAGATACGCAGTATTTT
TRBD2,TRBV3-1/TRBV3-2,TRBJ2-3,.,CASSQGVNQGTSRYF,TGTGCCAGCAGCCAAGGGGTAAATCAAGGGACTAGCCGGTATTTT
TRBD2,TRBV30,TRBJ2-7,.,CAWRGSGGSYEQYF,TGTGCCTGGAGGGGGAGCGGGGGCTCCTACGAGCAGTACTTC
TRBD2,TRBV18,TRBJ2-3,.,CASSPRPGGSLGDTQYF,TGTGCCAGCTCACCCCGACCGGGAGGCTCCCTGGGAGATACGCAGTATTTT
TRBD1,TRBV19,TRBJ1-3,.,CASTRAGGAGFGNTIYF,TGTGCCAGTACTCGGGCAGGGGGCGCAGGTTTTGGAAACACCATATATTTT
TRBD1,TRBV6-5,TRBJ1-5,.,CASSLDRAVQPQHF,TGTGCCAGCAGCCTAGACAGGGCGGTACAGCCCCAGCATTTT
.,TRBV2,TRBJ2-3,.,CASSGQSAQYF,TGTGCCAGCAGCGGACAGAGCGCGCAGTATTTT
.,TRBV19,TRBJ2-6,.,CASRQTPGARTGVVTGANVLTF,TGTGCCAGTAGGCAGACCCCCGGGGCTAGGACGGGGGTAGTAACTGGGGCCAACGTCCTGACTTTC
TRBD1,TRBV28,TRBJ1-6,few,CASSLLQGARSPLHF,TGTGCCAGCAGTTTACTACAGGGGGCGAGGTCACCCCTCCACTTT
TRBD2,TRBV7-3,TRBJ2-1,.,CASSLGGTSDEQFF,TGTGCCAGCAGCTTAGGGGGGACTAGCGATGAGCAGTTCTTC
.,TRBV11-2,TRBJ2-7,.,CASRAPSGGYEQYF,TGTGCCAGCAGAGCCCCTTCAGGGGGGTACGAGCAGTACTTC
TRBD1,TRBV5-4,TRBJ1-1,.,CASSLPGQRNTEAFF,TGTGCCAGCAGCTTGCCGGGACAGAGGAACACTGAAGCTTTCTTT
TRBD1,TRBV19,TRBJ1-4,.,CASSIVGRGQNNEKLFF,TGTGCCAGTAGTATAGTCGGGCGGGGACAGAATAATGAAAAACTGTTTTTT
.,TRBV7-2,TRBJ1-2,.,CASSPYMAHNYGYTF,TGTGCCAGCAGCCCGTACATGGCCCATAACTATGGCTACACCTTC
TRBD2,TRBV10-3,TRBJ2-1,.,CAISGVAGGTEQFF,TGTGCCATCAGTGGTGTAGCGGGGGGAACTGAGCAGTTCTTC
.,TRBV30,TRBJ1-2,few,CAWTRQTGGYTF,TGTGCCTGGACCCGCCAGACGGGGGGCTACACCTTC
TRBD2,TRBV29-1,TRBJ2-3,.,CSVEWGGYTDTQYF,TGCAGCGTTGAATGGGGGGGATACACAGATACGCAGTATTTT
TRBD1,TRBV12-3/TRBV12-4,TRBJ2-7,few,CASSSRQGHEQYF,TGTGCCAGCAGTTCGAGACAGGGGCACGAGCAGTACTTC
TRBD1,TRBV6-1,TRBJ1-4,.,CASSEATLDRVGEKLFF,TGTGCCAGCAGTGAAGCGACCCTGGACAGGGTGGGTGAAAAACTGTTTTTT
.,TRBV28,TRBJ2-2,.,CASSLYPGTGELFF,TGTGCCAGCAGTTTATATCCGGGGACCGGGGAGCTGTTTTTT
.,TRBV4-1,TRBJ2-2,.,CASSQDWSGQMNTGELFF,TGCGCCAGCAGCCAAGATTGGAGCGGACAGATGAACACCGGGGAGCTGTTTTTT
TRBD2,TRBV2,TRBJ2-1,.,CASSVERGVQFF,TGTGCCAGCAGTGTAGAGCGGGGGGTCCAGTTCTTC
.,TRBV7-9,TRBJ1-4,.,CASSQTVGASSSNEKLFF,TGTGCCAGCAGCCAAACGGTGGGGGCAAGCTCATCAAATGAAAAACTGTTTTTT
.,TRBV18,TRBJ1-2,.,CASSPSAGGGYTF,TGTGCCAGCTCACCATCCGCCGGGGGTGGCTACACCTTC
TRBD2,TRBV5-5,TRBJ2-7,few,CASSQTSSYEQYF,TGTGCCAGCAGCCAGACTAGCAGCTACGAGCAGTACTTC
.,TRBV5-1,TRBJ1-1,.,CASSLDRRAFF,TGCGCCAGCAGCTTGGATCGGAGGGCTTTCTTT